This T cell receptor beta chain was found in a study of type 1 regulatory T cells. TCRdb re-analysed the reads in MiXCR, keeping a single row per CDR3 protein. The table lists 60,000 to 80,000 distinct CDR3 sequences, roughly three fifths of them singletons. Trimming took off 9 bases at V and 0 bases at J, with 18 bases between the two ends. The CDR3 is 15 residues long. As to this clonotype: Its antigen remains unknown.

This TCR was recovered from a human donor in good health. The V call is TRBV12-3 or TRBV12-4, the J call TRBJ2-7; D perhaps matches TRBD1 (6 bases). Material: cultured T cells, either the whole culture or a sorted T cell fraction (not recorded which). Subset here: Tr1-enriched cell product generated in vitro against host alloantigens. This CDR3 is CASSLEGQSSYEQYF. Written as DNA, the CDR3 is TGTGCCAGTTCTTTAGAAGGACAGAGCTCCTACGAGCAGTACTTC.